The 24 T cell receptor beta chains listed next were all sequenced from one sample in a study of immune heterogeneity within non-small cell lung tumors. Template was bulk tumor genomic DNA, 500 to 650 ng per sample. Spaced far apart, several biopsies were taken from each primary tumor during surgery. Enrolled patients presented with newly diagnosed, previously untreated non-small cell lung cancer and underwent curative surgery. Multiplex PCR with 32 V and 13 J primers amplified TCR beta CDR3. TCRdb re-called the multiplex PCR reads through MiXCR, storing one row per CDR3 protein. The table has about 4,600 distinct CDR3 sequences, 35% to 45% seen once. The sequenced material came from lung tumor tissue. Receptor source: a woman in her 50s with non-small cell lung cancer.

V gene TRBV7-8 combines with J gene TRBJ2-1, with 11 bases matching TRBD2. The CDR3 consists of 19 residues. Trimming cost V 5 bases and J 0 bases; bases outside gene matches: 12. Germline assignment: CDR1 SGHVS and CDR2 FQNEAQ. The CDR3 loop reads CASSRRLAGPPSSYNEQFF. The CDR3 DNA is TGTGCCAGCAGCCGACGACTAGCGGGACCCCCCAGCTCCTACAATGAGCAGTTCTTC.

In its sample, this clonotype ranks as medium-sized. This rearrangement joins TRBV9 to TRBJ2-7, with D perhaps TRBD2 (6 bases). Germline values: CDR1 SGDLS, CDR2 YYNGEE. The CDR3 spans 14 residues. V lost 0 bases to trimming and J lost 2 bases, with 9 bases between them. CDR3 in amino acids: CASSVVAEAYEQYF. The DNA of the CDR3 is TGTGCCAGCAGCGTAGTAGCGGAAGCCTACGAGCAGTACTTC.

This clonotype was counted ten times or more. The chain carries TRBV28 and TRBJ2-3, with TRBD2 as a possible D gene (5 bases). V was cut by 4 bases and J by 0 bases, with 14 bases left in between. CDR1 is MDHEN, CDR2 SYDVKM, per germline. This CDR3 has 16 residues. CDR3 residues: CASSSSGPASTDTQYF. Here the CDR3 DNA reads TGTGCCAGCAGTTCCAGCGGACCCGCTAGCACAGATACGCAGTATTTT.

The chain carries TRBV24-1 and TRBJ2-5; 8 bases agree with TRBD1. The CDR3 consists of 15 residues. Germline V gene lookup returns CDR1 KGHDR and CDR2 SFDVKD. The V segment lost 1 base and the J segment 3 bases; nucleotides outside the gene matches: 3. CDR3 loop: CATSDFDRGKETQYF. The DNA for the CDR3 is TGTGCCACCAGTGATTTTGACAGGGGAAAAGAGACCCAGTACTTC.

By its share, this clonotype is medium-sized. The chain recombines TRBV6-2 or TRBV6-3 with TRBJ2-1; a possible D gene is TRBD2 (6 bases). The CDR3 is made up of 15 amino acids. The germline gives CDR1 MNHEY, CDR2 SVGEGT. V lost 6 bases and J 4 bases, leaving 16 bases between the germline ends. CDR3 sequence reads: CASSLFTGVYNEQFF. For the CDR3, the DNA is TGTGCCAGCAGCCTTTTCACGGGGGTGTACAATGAGCAGTTCTTC.

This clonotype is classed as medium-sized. CDR3 loop: CASSPETGSNYGYTF. The CDR3 bases are TGTGCCAGCAGTCCAGAGACAGGGTCTAACTATGGCTACACCTTC. This chain links TRBV28 with TRBJ1-2; 7 nucleotides line up with TRBD1. Germline assignment: CDR1 MDHEN and CDR2 SYDVKM. The V and J ends lost 5 bases and 0 bases, in that order; junction bases with no gene match: 6. The CDR3 length is 15 residues.

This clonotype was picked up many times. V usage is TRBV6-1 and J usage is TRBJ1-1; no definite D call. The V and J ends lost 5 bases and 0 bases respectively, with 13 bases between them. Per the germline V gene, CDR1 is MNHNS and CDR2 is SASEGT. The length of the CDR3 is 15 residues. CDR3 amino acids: CASSTRQNMNTEAFF. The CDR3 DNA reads TGTGCCAGCAGTACCCGGCAGAATATGAACACTGAAGCTTTCTTT.

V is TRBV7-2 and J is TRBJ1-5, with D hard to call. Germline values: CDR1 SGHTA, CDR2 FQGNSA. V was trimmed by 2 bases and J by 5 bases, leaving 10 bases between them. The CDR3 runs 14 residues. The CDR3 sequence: CASSLYSGDQPQHF. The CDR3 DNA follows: TGTGCCAGCAGCTTATACTCGGGCGATCAGCCCCAGCATTTT.

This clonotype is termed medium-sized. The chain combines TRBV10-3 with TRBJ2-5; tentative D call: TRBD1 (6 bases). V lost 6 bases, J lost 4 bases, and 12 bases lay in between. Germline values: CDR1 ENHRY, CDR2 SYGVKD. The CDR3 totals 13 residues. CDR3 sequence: CAIRHREGETQYF. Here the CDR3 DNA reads TGTGCCATCAGGCACAGGGAAGGAGAGACCCAGTACTTC.

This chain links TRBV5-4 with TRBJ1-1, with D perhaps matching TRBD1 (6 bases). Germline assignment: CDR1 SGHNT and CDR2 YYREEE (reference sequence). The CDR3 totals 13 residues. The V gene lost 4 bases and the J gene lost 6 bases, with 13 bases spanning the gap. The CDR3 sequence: CASSRNSGAEAFF. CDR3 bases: TGTGCCAGCAGCCGGAACTCAGGGGCTGAAGCTTTCTTT.

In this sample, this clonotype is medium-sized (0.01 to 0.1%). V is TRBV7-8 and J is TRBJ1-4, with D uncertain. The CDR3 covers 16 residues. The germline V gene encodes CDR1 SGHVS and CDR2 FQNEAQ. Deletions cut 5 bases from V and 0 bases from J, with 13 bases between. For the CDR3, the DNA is TGTGCCAGCAGCCCAGGTGTCCGTGCAACTAATGAAAAACTGTTTTTT. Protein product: CASSPGVRATNEKLFF. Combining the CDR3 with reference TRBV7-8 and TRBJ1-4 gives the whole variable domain GAGVSQSPRYKVAKRGQDVALRCDPISGHVSLFWYQQALGQGPEFLTYFQNEAQLDKSGLPSDRFFAERPEGSVSTLKIQRTQQEDSAVYLCASSPGVRATNEKLFFGSGTQLSVL.

The CDR3 reads CASSSLAPQRDHYEQFF. Here the CDR3 DNA reads TGTGCCAGCAGCTCCCTAGCCCCCCAGCGGGATCACTATGAGCAGTTCTTC. The V and J genes are TRBV11-2 and TRBJ2-1; 7 positions match TRBD2. This CDR3 is built from 17 residues. The J segment lost 8 bases and the V segment lost 4 bases, leaving 17 bases of the junction unmatched. Germline V CDR1 and CDR2: SGHAT, FQNNGV.

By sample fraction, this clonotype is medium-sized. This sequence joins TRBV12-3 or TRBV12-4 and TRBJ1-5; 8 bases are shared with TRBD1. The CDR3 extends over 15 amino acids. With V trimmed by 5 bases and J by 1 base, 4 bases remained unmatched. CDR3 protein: CASSRQGSSNQPQHF. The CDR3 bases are TGTGCCAGCAGTCGACAGGGGAGCAGCAATCAGCCCCAGCATTTT.

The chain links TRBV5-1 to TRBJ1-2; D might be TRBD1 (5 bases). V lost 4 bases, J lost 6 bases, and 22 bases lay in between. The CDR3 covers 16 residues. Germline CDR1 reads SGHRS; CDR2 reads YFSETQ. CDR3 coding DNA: TGCGCCAGCAGCCCGGACCAGGGCTTGAGGGGTGATGGCTACACCTTC. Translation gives CASSPDQGLRGDGYTF.

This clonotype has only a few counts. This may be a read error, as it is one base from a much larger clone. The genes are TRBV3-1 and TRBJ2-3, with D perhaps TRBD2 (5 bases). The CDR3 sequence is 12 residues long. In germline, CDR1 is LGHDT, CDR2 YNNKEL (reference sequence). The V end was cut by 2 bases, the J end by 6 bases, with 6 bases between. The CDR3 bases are TGTGCCAGCAGCCAACGAGGGGATACGCAGTATTTT. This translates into CASSQRGDTQYF.

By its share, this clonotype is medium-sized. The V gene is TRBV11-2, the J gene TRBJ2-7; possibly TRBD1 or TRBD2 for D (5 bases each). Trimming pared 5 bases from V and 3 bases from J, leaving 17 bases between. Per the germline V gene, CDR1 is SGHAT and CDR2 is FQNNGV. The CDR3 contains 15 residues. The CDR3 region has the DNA TGTGCCAGCAGCGTAACCGGGACGGACAACTACGAGCAGTACTTC. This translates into CASSVTGTDNYEQYF.

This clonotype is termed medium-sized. The CDR3: CASSLLHHEQYF. DNA for the CDR3: TGTGCCAGCAGTTTGCTCCACCACGAGCAGTACTTC. The chain has TRBV28 and TRBJ2-7; D not certain. With 3 bases removed from V and 5 bases from J, the gap between germline ends came to 8 bases. Looked up from germline, CDR1 is MDHEN and CDR2 is SYDVKM. CDR3 length equals 12 residues. Based on the CDR3 plus reference TRBV28 and TRBJ2-7, the full variable domain is DVKVTQSSRYLVKRTGEKVFLECVQDMDHENMFWYRQDPGLGLRLIYFSYDVKMKEKGDIPEGYSVSREKKERFSLILESASTNQTSMYLCASSLLHHEQYFGPGTRLTVT.

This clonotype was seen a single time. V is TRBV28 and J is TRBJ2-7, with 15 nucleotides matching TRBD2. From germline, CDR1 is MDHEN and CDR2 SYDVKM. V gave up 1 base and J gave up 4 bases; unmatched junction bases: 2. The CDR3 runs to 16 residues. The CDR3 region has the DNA TGTGCCAGCAGTTTATTAGGGACTAGCGGGAGGTACGAGCAGTACGTC. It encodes CASSLLGTSGRYEQYV.

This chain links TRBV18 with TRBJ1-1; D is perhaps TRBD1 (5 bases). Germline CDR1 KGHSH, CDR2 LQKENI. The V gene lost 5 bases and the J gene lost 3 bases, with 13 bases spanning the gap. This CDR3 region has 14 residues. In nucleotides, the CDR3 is TGTGCCAGCTCAAACCAGGGAGGGGACACTGAAGCTTTCTTT. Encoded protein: CASSNQGGDTEAFF. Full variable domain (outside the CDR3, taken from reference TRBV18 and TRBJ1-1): NAGVMQNPRHLVRRRGQEARLRCSPMKGHSHVYWYRQLPEEGLKFMVYLQKENIIDESGMPKERFSAEFPKEGPSILRIQQVVRGDSAAYFCASSNQGGDTEAFFGQGTRLTVV.

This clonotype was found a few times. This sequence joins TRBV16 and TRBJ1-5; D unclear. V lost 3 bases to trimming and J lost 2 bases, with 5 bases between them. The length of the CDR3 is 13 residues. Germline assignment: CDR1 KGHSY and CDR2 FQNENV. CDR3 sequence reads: CASSHPGNQPQHF. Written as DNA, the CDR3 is TGTGCCAGCAGCCATCCGGGCAATCAGCCCCAGCATTTT.

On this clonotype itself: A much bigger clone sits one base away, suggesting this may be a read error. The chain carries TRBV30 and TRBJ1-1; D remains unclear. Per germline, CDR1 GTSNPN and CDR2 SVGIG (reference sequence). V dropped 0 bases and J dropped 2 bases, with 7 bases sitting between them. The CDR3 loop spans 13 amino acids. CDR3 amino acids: CAWSVNSNTEAFF. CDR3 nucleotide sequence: TGTGCCTGGAGTGTTAACAGTAACACTGAAGCTTTCTTT.

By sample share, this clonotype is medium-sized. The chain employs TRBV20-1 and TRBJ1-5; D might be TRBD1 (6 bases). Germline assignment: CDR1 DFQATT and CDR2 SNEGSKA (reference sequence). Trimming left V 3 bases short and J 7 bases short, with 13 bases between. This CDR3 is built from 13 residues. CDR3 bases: TGCAGTGCTAGGCAGGGGCCAGGGCAGCCCCAGCATTTT. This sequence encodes CSARQGPGQPQHF.

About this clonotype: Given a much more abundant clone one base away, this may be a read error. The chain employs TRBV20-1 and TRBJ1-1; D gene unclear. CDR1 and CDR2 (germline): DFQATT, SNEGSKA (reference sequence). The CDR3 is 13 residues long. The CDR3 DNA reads TGCATTGCTGTATCAGTCATGAACACTGAAGCTTTCTTT. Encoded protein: CIAVSVMNTEAFF.

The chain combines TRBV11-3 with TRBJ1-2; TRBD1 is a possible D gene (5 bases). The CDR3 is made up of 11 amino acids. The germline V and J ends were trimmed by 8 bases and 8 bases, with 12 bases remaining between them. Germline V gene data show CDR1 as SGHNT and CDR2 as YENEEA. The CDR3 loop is CASRGMGGYTF. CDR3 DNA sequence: TGTGCCAGCCGGGGGATGGGCGGCTACACCTTC.